The 27 T cell receptor beta chains below come from one sample, sequenced in a study of T-cell memory formation after mild COVID-19. TCRdb called the 5' RACE reads again in MiXCR, with one record for every CDR3 protein. The table records 290,000 or so distinct CDR3 sequences, approximately 19% of them present only once. The specimen sequenced was PBMCs or a T cell subset sorted from them (not recorded which). The receptors derive from a man younger than 35 who had mild COVID-19 (a few samples of this study predate the infection). Cell type and time point are not known.

This chain uses TRBV7-2 with TRBJ2-1, with a weak D call TRBD2 (6 bases). CDR3 length equals 13 residues. Germline CDR1 is SGHTA and CDR2 is FQGNSA. V gave up 7 bases and J gave up 8 bases, with 15 bases separating them. The CDR3 DNA reads TGTGCCAGCACGCGGGGTTCGAGCGATGAGCAGTTCTTC. Translated: CASTRGSSDEQFF.

This chain links TRBV6-5 with TRBJ2-1; D is uncertain. V was shortened by 2 bases and J by 4 bases, with 6 bases between the two germline ends. Germline V gene data show CDR1 as MNHEY and CDR2 as SVGAGI. The CDR3 sequence is 13 residues long. CDR3 loop: CASSYERYNEQFF. The CDR3 DNA is TGTGCCAGCAGTTACGAAAGGTACAATGAGCAGTTCTTC.

This clonotype was picked up many times. V and J are TRBV11-2 and TRBJ1-1, with TRBD1 matching 8 bases. This CDR3 has 18 residues. Germline trimming cut 1 base from V and 4 bases from J; bases unmatched to any gene: 14. CDR1 is SGHAT and CDR2 is FQNNGV in the germline V gene. CDR3 DNA sequence: TGTGCCAGCAGCTTAGCGTTCCTCAGGGGGCGCGACTCCACTGAAGCTTTCTTT. It yields the protein CASSLAFLRGRDSTEAFF.

The rearrangement uses TRBV28 and TRBJ2-3; 9 nucleotides agree with TRBD2. The CDR3 totals 16 residues. The ends lost 4 bases at V and 5 bases at J; junction bases unmatched: 10. CDR1 is MDHEN, CDR2 SYDVKM, per germline. The CDR3 coding sequence is TGTGCCAGCAGTTCCCAGGGGCGGGGGGGACAAGATACGCAGTATTTT. Amino acids: CASSSQGRGGQDTQYF.

This clonotype was observed a few times. CDR3 region: CASSAGQGSSYEQYV. CDR3 bases: TGCGCCAGCAGCGCAGGACAGGGAAGCTCCTACGAGCAGTACGTC. The rearrangement links TRBV5-1 to TRBJ2-7; 8 nucleotides align to TRBD1. J gave up 0 bases and V 4 bases, and 6 bases lay outside the gene matches. The V gene's germline CDR1 is SGHRS and CDR2 YFSETQ. The CDR3 length is 15 residues.

The chain uses TRBV5-1 and TRBJ2-7; TRBD1 agrees at 7 bases. With 0 bases clipped from V and 2 bases from J, the junction kept 8 bases outside the gene matches. Germline V gene lookup returns CDR1 SGHRS and CDR2 YFSETQ. The CDR3 runs 16 residues. The CDR3, as DNA: TGCGCCAGCAGCTTGGTAACCGGGACAGTCCCCTACGAGCAGTACTTC. Its translation: CASSLVTGTVPYEQYF.

This clonotype has just a few counts. This chain links TRBV6-2 or TRBV6-3 with TRBJ2-2; D is unclear. CDR3 length equals 14 residues. Trimming cost V 6 bases and J 4 bases, with 12 bases left between them. Germline CDR1 MNHEY, CDR2 SVGEGT. The CDR3 DNA sequence: TGTGCCAGCAGCCCCGCTGTGGCCACCGGGGAGCTGTTTTTT. This gives the protein CASSPAVATGELFF.

The CDR3 nucleotides read TGCGCCAGCAGCCCCTTACAGGGAAGCTCCTACGAGCAGTACTTC. Translated: CASSPLQGSSYEQYF. The rearrangement links TRBV5-1 to TRBJ2-7; possible D gene TRBD1, 6 bases. CDR1 is SGHRS, CDR2 YFSETQ, per germline. There are 15 residues in the CDR3. Trimming pared 4 bases from V and 0 bases from J, leaving 14 bases between.

This clonotype was counted many times. The rearrangement joins TRBV6-1 to TRBJ1-2; TRBD1 matches at 8 bases. Germline values: CDR1 MNHNS, CDR2 SASEGT. The CDR3 has 14 amino acids. V was pared by 8 bases and J by 4 bases, with 9 bases of the junction left unmatched. CDR3 sequence (DNA): TGTGCCAGCCACGTGGGGACAGGCCCCTATGGCTACACCTTC. Its translation is CASHVGTGPYGYTF.

The chain links TRBV6-5 to TRBJ2-2, with D possibly matching TRBD2 (6 bases). The CDR3 length is 14 residues. V was shortened by 7 bases and J by 0 bases, with 9 bases between the two germline ends. Germline CDR1 is MNHEY and CDR2 is SVGAGI. The CDR3 DNA sequence: TGTGCCAGCACCGGGGGACCGAACACCGGGGAGCTGTTTTTT. Encoded protein: CASTGGPNTGELFF.

This clonotype was seen a few times. The rearrangement links TRBV4-1 to TRBJ1-4; the D is unclear. Trimming shortened V by 0 bases and J by 4 bases, and 21 bases separated the two germline ends. This CDR3 region has 19 residues. Per the germline V gene, CDR1 is MGHRA and CDR2 is YSYEKL. CDR3 in amino acids: CASSQDGGFRPTLNEKLFF. CDR3 in DNA: TGCGCCAGCAGCCAAGATGGAGGCTTCCGTCCGACGCTTAATGAAAAACTGTTTTTT.

In this sample, this clonotype turned up a few times. This rearrangement joins TRBV12-3 or TRBV12-4 to TRBJ2-3; D possibly corresponds to TRBD1 (6 bases). The CDR3 totals 15 residues. V lost 5 bases and J 4 bases, leaving 16 bases between the germline ends. CDR3 coding DNA: TGTGCCAGCAGTCCTGAACAGGGATCATCAGATACGCAGTATTTT. It codes for CASSPEQGSSDTQYF.

This clonotype was observed at least ten times. The chain recombines TRBV11-2 with TRBJ2-1; TRBD2 aligns across 10 bases. Germline CDR1 SGHAT, CDR2 FQNNGV. The ends lost 2 bases at V and 4 bases at J; junction bases unmatched: 11. The CDR3 spans 18 residues. The CDR3 region has the DNA TGTGCCAGCAGCTTATTTCCCCTGTTAGCGGGGGGTTACAATGAGCAGTTCTTC. Translation gives CASSLFPLLAGGYNEQFF.

V gene TRBV7-8 combines with J gene TRBJ2-5, with a weak D call TRBD2 (7 bases). Germline V gene sequence: CDR1 SGHVS, CDR2 FQNEAQ. This CDR3 spans 12 amino acids. V was shortened by 6 bases and J by 7 bases, with 12 bases between the two germline ends. CDR3 nucleotides: TGTGCCAGCAGGGAACGGGGGGCGACCCAGTACTTC. Amino acids: CASRERGATQYF. Together with reference TRBV7-8 and TRBJ2-5, the CDR3 gives the full variable domain: GAGVSQSPRYKVAKRGQDVALRCDPISGHVSLFWYQQALGQGPEFLTYFQNEAQLDKSGLPSDRFFAERPEGSVSTLKIQRTQQEDSAVYLCASRERGATQYFGPGTRLLVL.

The CDR3 spells CASSLGLYGNTIYF. The CDR3 DNA is TGTGCCAGCAGCTTGGGCCTCTATGGAAACACCATATATTTT. This chain joins TRBV5-5 and TRBJ1-3; D remains ambiguous. The CDR3 is 14 residues long. Germline CDR1 SGHKS, CDR2 YYEKEE (reference sequence). Trimming stripped 0 bases from V and 3 bases from J, with 7 bases between.

The chain joins TRBV7-2 to TRBJ2-7; maybe TRBD2 (7 bases). The CDR3 has 12 amino acids. V gave up 8 bases and J gave up 7 bases, with 15 bases separating them. In germline, CDR1 is SGHTA, CDR2 FQGNSA. CDR3: CASAGGGQEQYF. In DNA form, the CDR3 reads TGTGCCAGCGCTGGGGGGGGGCAGGAGCAGTACTTC.

This CDR3 is CASTDSAYNSPLHF. DNA of the CDR3: TGTGCCAGCACCGACAGTGCCTATAATTCACCCCTCCACTTT. This chain joins TRBV27 and TRBJ1-6; possibly TRBD1 for D (5 bases). There are 14 residues in the CDR3. Deletions cut 7 bases from V and 2 bases from J, with 9 bases between. Germline V gene sequence: CDR1 MNHEY, CDR2 SMNVEV (reference sequence).

By sample share, this clonotype is medium-sized. This sequence joins TRBV6-2 or TRBV6-3 and TRBJ2-2, with unresolved D. From germline, CDR1 is MNHEY and CDR2 SVGEGT. CDR3 length: 13 residues. Trimming pared 0 bases from V and 4 bases from J, leaving 3 bases between. CDR3 sequence reads: CASSYSTTGELFF. The CDR3 nucleotides are TGTGCCAGCAGTTACTCGACCACCGGGGAGCTGTTTTTT.

This clonotype was counted a few times. The genes are TRBV12-3 or TRBV12-4 and TRBJ2-3; tentatively, D is TRBD1 (5 bases). Between the trimmed V and J ends, which lost 6 bases and 0 bases, there was a span of 13 bases. The CDR3 runs 15 residues. The CDR3 protein is CASRLLGASTDTQYF. CDR3 nucleotide sequence: TGTGCCAGCAGACTGCTAGGGGCTAGCACAGATACGCAGTATTTT.

This clonotype appeared many times. This chain joins TRBV5-1 and TRBJ2-2, with D unresolved. The CDR3 is 13 residues long. V lost 4 bases to trimming and J lost 2 bases, with 6 bases between them. The V gene's germline CDR1 is SGHRS and CDR2 YFSETQ. CDR3: CASSAANTGELFF. As DNA, the CDR3 is TGCGCCAGCAGCGCGGCAAACACCGGGGAGCTGTTTTTT.

In its sample, this clonotype was seen a few times. The chain is built from TRBV6-2 or TRBV6-3 and TRBJ2-1; 8 bases align to TRBD1. Germline V gene lookup returns CDR1 MNHEY and CDR2 SVGEGT. This CDR3 is built from 13 residues. The J segment lost 6 bases and the V segment lost 8 bases, leaving 6 bases of the junction unmatched. This CDR3 reads CASGQGFSNEQFF. DNA of the CDR3: TGTGCCAGCGGACAGGGTTTCTCCAATGAGCAGTTCTTC.

The CDR3 DNA follows: TGCGCCAGCAGACGTGGACAGGCTAATAATGAAAAACTGTTTTTT. Protein sequence: CASRRGQANNEKLFF. The J gene is TRBJ1-4, the V gene TRBV5-1, with 7 positions matching TRBD1. Per the germline V gene, CDR1 is SGHRS and CDR2 is YFSETQ. CDR3 length equals 15 residues. V lost 5 bases, J lost 4 bases, and 8 bases stayed unmatched. Full variable domain (outside the CDR3, taken from reference TRBV5-1 and TRBJ1-4): KAGVTQTPRYLIKTRGQQVTLSCSPISGHRSVSWYQQTPGQGLQFLFEYFSETQRNKGNFPGRFSGRQFSNSRSEMNVSTLELGDSALYLCASRRGQANNEKLFFGSGTQLSVL.

The rearrangement links TRBV20-1 to TRBJ2-7; 8 bases are shared with TRBD2. The germline V gene encodes CDR1 DFQATT and CDR2 SNEGSKA (reference sequence). V was clipped by 6 bases and J by 5 bases; unmatched bases: 9. The CDR3 runs to 13 residues. In nucleotides, the CDR3 is TGCAGTGCGGGTCTTCGGGGGGGAAACGAGCAGTACGTC. It encodes CSAGLRGGNEQYV.

Turning to this clonotype: The junction departs from germline at one end; a sequencing error may be responsible. V gene TRBV24-1 combines with J gene TRBJ1-2; D gene uncertain. This CDR3 region has 14 residues. The V gene's germline CDR1 is KGHDR and CDR2 SFDVKD. The CDR3 region is CATRDSRRASGYTF. The CDR3 DNA is TGTGCCACCAGGGATTCTCGACGGGCGTCTGGCTACACCTTC.

The gene calls are TRBV20-1 and TRBJ1-6; tentative D call: TRBD1 (6 bases). The germline V gene has CDR1 DFQATT and CDR2 SNEGSKA (reference sequence). The V and J ends lost 0 bases and 8 bases respectively, with 17 bases between them. The CDR3 is 16 residues long. In DNA form, the CDR3 reads TGCAGTGCTAGAGATGCATACAGGGAAGAAGATTCACCCCTCCACTTT. Protein sequence: CSARDAYREEDSPLHF.

This clonotype was detected only a few times. The chain recombines TRBV29-1 with TRBJ1-2; D unclear. V was clipped by 4 bases and J by 8 bases, with 14 bases between them. Germline-derived CDR1 and CDR2 are SQVTM and ANQGSEA. This CDR3 contains 12 residues. CDR3: CSVAEGRGGYTF. The CDR3 DNA follows: TGCAGCGTTGCGGAGGGCCGAGGGGGCTACACCTTC.

Written as DNA, the CDR3 is TGTGCCACCAGTGATTCCCTTGTAGCAGATACGCAGTATTTT. Amino acids: CATSDSLVADTQYF. The chain joins TRBV24-1 to TRBJ2-3; D gene ambiguous. Looked up from germline, CDR1 is KGHDR and CDR2 is SFDVKD. V was pared by 2 bases and J by 4 bases, with 9 bases between. The CDR3 extends over 14 amino acids.